The TCR beta chain described here comes from a study of blood T cell repertoires in COVID-19. On the study more broadly: PBMCs, B-cell-depleted T cells, or T cells provided the cDNA or gDNA that made up the material.

TCRdb's table, derived via immunoSEQ multiplex PCR, lists solely in-frame clones and lacks some. The sample shows under 250,000 clones, approximately 91% of them seen only once. The CDR3 extends over 14 amino acids. The germline V and J ends were trimmed by 1 base and 12 bases, with 15 bases remaining between them. Germline CDR1 SGHVS, CDR2 FQNEAQ. This rearrangement joins TRBV7-8 to TRBJ1-4; the D gene is possibly TRBD1 (5 bases). Sequencing used peripheral blood. This receptor was obtained from a woman between 40 and 55 years old with acute or convalescent COVID-19. CDR3 region: CASSLVRLGGELFF. Here the CDR3 DNA reads TGTGCCAGCAGCTTAGTACGGTTGGGGGGAGAACTGTTTTTT. Supplemented by reference TRBV7-8 and TRBJ1-4, the full variable domain reads GAGVSQSPRYKVAKRGQDVALRCDPISGHVSLFWYQQALGQGPEFLTYFQNEAQLDKSGLPSDRFFAERPEGSVSTLKIQRTQQEDSAVYLCASSLVRLGGELFFGSGTQLSVL.